This section outlines one T cell receptor (beta chain) sequence together with its context. Germline V gene lookup returns CDR1 LNHNV and CDR2 YYDKDF (reference sequence). Between the trimmed V and J ends, which lost 0 bases and 4 bases, there was a span of 11 bases. CDR3 length: 15 residues. This specimen belongs to a study of T cell clones after liver transplantation. Across the study: Three of eight recipients were HCV-positive; others had non-autoimmune, non-viral indications. Blood was drawn pre-transplant, before withdrawal, and after full or failed withdrawal.

Using immunoSEQ multiplex PCR, the repertoire was profiled, and TCRdb retains in-frame clones only, with some absent. This table has around 100,000 clones, roughly 80% appearing once. The sequencing used CD4+ T cells from blood, collected before liver transplant. The receptor comes from a human donor who received a liver transplant. V gene TRBV15 combines with J gene TRBJ2-3; D possibly matches TRBD1 or TRBD2 (5 bases each). In DNA form, the CDR3 reads TGTGCCACCAGCAGAGAGAGGGTGGGGGCAGATACGCAGTATTTT. Its translation is CATSRERVGADTQYF. The entire variable domain, with the rest obtained from reference TRBV15 and TRBJ2-3, is as follows: DAMVIQNPRYQVTQFGKPVTLSCSQTLNHNVMYWYQQKSSQAPKLLFHYYDKDFNNEADTPDNFQSRRPNTSFCFLDIRSPGLGDTAMYLCATSRERVGADTQYFGPGTRLTVL.